This T cell receptor delta chain was captured in a study of gamma-delta chains in newborns, infants, children (dated by TCRdb to about 2019). At the level of the whole study: In the study title, it is stated that polyclonal expansion of innate gammadelta T cells is driven by microbial exposure immediately after birth. Right after human newborns were born, the researchers looked at the way microbial exposure shaped their populations of innate gammadelta T cells.

This clone is described as medium-sized (0.01 to 0.1%). It has no known antigen specificity. Nothing much larger sits one base from this clone, and base qualities are not available. Instrument used: Illumina MiSeq. Clonotypes were called again by TCRdb from the public reads via CATT, and duplicate nucleotide sequences were then merged into one entry. Recorded for this sample are over 4,000 delta-chain clones; 5.2% of them occurred a single time. The ten biggest clones cover approximately 6.9% of the sample. Taken from the germline V gene, the CDR1 and CDR2 loops are GEAIGNYY and EKD. Including the terminal cysteine and phenylalanine, the CDR3 comprises 15 residues. Only the CDR3 portion is preserved as DNA: 45 bases, with reading frame beginning at the first base. V is cut back by 7 bases and J by 4 bases, with 12 bases in the junction unmatched.

Sequences were obtained from blood. This receptor was obtained from a child who was a newborn, infant or young child, either healthy, febrile or measles-vaccinated (not recorded which). The rearrangement combines TRDV2 with TRDJ1; a stretch of 9 junction bases matches TRDD3. CDR3 sequence: CACEQLGDSYDKLIF. The bases read TGTGCCTGCGAACAACTGGGGGACTCATACGATAAACTCATCTTT.